A few counts support the clone carrying this T cell receptor beta chain. This specimen comes from a study of shared clonotypes between healthy human individuals. The data were produced by immunoSEQ multiplex PCR, yet TCRdb's version contains in-frame clones alone and is incomplete. The sample holds 2 million to 2.5 million clones, 85% to 95% seen once. Splitting the CD4+ cells yielded a CD45RA+ naive subset and a CD45RA-negative memory subset. This clonotype originated in a man aged 18-30 years in good health. Some clones in this sample may be carry-over from other donors' samples. Sequencing used naive CD4+ T cells from PBMCs. Subset of the sample: CD45RA+ positively selected.

The CDR3 bases are TGCGCCAGCAGCCAAGTTGACCGGGACAATCAGCCCCAGCATTTT. Translated: CASSQVDRDNQPQHF. This chain links TRBV4-1 with TRBJ1-5; D not resolved. The length of the CDR3 is 15 residues. With 1 base removed from V and 3 bases from J, the gap between germline ends came to 10 bases. Germline CDR1 MGHRA, CDR2 YSYEKL.